A selection of T cell receptor beta chains follows, all from one sample in a study of shared clonotypes between healthy human individuals. TCRdb's copy holds only in-frame clones and misses some; the assay was immunoSEQ multiplex PCR. Found here are about 600,000 clones, 98% of them singletons; the top ten hold 0.3%. Sequenced: naive CD8+ T cells sorted from blood. Source of these receptors: a man aged 25-40 years in good health. Both conserved end residues are part of each CDR3. D genes are given only for firm matches. Expanded clones get a size class; other rows say once, few or many, or leave the size out.

TRBD2 | TRBJ2-1 | once | TRBV29-1 | TGCAGCGGGATTGGACTAGAGGCCTACAATGAGCAGTTCTTC | CSGIGLEAYNEQFF
- | TRBJ2-1 | - | TRBV4-2 | TGTGCCAGCAGCCCCTTAGGGAGTAGCGGTCCACAAAGCTCCTACAATGAGCAGTTCTTC | CASSPLGSSGPQSSYNEQFF
- | TRBJ2-7 | once | TRBV5-4 | TGTGCCAGCAAGGAATGGGATTATTCCTACGAGCAGTACTTC | CASKEWDYSYEQYF
- | TRBJ1-1 | once | TRBV25-1 | TGTGCCAGCAGTCGACAGGTGAACACTGAAGCTTTCTTT | CASSRQVNTEAFF
TRBD1 | TRBJ1-4 | - | TRBV9 | TGTGCCAGCAGCGTAGAGACAGGGAGTGACGATGAAAAACTGTTTTTT | CASSVETGSDDEKLFF
- | TRBJ2-3 | - | TRBV27 | TGTGCCAGCAGTCCCTCTAAGGATACGCAGTATTTT | CASSPSKDTQYF
- | TRBJ2-7 | - | TRBV11-2 | TGTGCCAGCAGCTTAGCAGGATACGGCGAGCAGTACTTC | CASSLAGYGEQYF
- | TRBJ2-1 | - | TRBV7-9 | TGTGCCAGCAGCCCAGGACAGTACAATGAGCAGTTCTTC | CASSPGQYNEQFF
TRBD2 | TRBJ2-7 | - | TRBV5-1 | TGCGCCAGCAGCTTGGCAGGGAGGGACGAGCAGTACTTC | CASSLAGRDEQYF
- | TRBJ1-2 | - | TRBV13 | TGTGCCAGCAGCTTAGTAGTACAGGTTGATGGCTACACCTTC | CASSLVVQVDGYTF
- | TRBJ1-1 | - | TRBV6-5 | TGTGCCAGCAGCTACAGGGAAGGGAGCACTGAAGCTTTCTTT | CASSYREGSTEAFF
TRBD1 | TRBJ1-5 | - | TRBV5-8 | TGTGCCAGCACAGGACAGGGATATCAGCCCCAGCATTTT | CASTGQGYQPQHF
- | TRBJ2-3 | - | TRBV19 | TGTGCCAGTAGTATTGGAGGAGGGGAGGAGTATTTT | CASSIGGGEEYF
- | TRBJ2-7 | once | TRBV7-8 | TGTGCCAGCGGAAGGGGGGGCCACGAGCAGTACTTC | CASGRGGHEQYF
TRBD2 | TRBJ2-1 | - | TRBV5-4 | TGTGCCAGCAGCGGCGAGCTAGCGGGAGTAAGAAGGCAGTTCTTC | CASSGELAGVRRQFF
TRBD2 | TRBJ2-1 | - | TRBV7-6 | TGTGCCAGCAGCTTAAAACTTGGACTAGCGAGAGAGAACAACAATGAGCAGTTCTTC | CASSLKLGLARENNNEQFF
- | TRBJ2-7 | - | TRBV7-9 | TGTGCCAGCAGCCATAACCAGGGGATTCGCTCCTACGAGCAGTACTTC | CASSHNQGIRSYEQYF
- | TRBJ2-5 | - | TRBV27 | TGTGCCAGCAGTCCTCGGACGTATCAAGAGACCCAGTACTTC | CASSPRTYQETQYF